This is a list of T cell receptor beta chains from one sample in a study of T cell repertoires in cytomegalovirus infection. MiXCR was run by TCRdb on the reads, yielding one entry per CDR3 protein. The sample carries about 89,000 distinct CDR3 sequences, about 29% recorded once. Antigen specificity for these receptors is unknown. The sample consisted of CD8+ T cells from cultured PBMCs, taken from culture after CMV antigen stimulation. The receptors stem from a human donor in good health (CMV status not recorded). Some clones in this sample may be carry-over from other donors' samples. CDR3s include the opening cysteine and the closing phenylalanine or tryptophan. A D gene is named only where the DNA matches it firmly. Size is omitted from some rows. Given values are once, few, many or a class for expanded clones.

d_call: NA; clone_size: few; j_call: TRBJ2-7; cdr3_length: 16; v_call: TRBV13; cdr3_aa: CASSLEDEGREGEQYF; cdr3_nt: TGTGCCAGCAGCTTGGAGGACGAAGGCAGGGAAGGCGAGCAGTACTTC
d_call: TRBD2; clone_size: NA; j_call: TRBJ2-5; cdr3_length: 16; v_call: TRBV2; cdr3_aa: CASSPPSGGASETQYF; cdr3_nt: TGTGCCAGCAGTCCCCCAAGCGGGGGGGCATCAGAGACCCAGTACTTC
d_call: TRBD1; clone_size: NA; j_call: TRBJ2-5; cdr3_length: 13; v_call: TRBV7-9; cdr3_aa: CASSRTGEETQYF; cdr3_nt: TGTGCCAGCAGCCGGACAGGGGAAGAGACCCAGTACTTC
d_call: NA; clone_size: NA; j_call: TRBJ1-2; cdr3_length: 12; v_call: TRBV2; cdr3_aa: CASPVRGHGYTF; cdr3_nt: TGTGCCAGCCCAGTACGGGGACATGGCTACACCTTC
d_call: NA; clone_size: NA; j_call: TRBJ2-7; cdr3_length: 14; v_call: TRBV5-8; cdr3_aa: CASSGRDGPYEQYF; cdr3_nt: TGTGCCAGCAGCGGCCGGGACGGCCCCTACGAGCAGTACTTC
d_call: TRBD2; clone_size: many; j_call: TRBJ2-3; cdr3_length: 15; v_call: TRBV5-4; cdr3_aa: CASRRGTSGTDTQYF; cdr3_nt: TGTGCCAGCCGCCGAGGGACTAGCGGCACAGATACGCAGTATTTT
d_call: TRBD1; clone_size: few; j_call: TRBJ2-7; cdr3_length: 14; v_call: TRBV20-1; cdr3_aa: CSAPWDRVIYEQYF; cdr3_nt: TGCAGTGCCCCCTGGGACAGGGTAATTTACGAGCAGTACTTC
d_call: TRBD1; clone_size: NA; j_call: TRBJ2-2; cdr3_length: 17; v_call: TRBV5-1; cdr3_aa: CASSLRGQHHDTGELFF; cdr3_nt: TGCGCCAGCAGCTTGAGGGGACAGCACCACGACACCGGGGAGCTGTTTTTT
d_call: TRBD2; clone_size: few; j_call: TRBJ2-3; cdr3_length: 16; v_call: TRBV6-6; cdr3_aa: CASRFLAGGPSDTQYF; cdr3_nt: TGTGCCAGCAGATTCCTAGCGGGGGGGCCATCAGATACGCAGTATTTT
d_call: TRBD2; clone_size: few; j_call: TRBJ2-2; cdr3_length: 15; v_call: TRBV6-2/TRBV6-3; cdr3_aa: CASSPPGGPTGELFF; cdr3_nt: TGTGCCAGCAGTCCTCCGGGGGGACCCACCGGGGAGCTGTTTTTT
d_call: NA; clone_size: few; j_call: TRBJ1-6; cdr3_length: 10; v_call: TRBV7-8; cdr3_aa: CASSARGAFF; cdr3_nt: TGTGCCAGCAGCGCTCGAGGGGCGTTTTTT
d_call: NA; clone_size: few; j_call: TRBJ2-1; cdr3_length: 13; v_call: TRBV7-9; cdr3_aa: CASSLEGRNEQFF; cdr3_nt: TGTGCCAGCAGCTTAGAGGGACGAAATGAGCAGTTCTTC
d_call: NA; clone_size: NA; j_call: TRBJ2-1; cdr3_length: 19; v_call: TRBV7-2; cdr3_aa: CASSPSLTEEVGSYNEQFF; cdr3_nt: TGTGCCAGCAGTCCATCACTCACAGAGGAAGTAGGCTCCTACAATGAGCAGTTCTTC
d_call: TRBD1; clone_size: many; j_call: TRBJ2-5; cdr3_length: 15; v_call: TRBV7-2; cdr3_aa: CASRNLDRGEETQYF; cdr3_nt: TGTGCCAGCAGAAATCTTGACAGGGGTGAAGAGACCCAGTACTTC
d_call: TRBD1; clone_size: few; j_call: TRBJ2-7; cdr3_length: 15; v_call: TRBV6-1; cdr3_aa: CASSDPGQGNYEQYF; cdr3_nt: TGTGCCAGCAGTGACCCGGGACAGGGGAACTACGAGCAGTACTTC
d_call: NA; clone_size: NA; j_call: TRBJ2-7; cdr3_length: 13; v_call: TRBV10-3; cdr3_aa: CAISSGQLYEQYF; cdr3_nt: TGTGCCATCAGCTCCGGACAACTCTACGAGCAGTACTTC
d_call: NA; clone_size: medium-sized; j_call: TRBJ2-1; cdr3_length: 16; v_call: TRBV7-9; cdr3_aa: CASSLLGTYSYNEQFF; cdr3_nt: TGTGCCAGCAGCTTACTAGGGACATATTCCTACAATGAGCAGTTCTTC
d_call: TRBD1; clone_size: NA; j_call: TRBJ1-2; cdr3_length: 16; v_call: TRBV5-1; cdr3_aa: CASSLGDSAPAYGYTF; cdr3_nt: TGCGCCAGCAGCTTGGGGGACAGTGCTCCGGCCTATGGCTACACCTTC
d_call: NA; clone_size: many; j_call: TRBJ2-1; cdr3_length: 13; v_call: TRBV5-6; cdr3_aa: CASSSGLNREQFF; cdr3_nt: TGTGCCAGCAGCTCAGGACTCAACCGCGAGCAGTTCTTC
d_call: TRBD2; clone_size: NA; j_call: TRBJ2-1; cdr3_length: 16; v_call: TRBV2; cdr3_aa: CASEAMGLAVYNEQFF; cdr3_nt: TGTGCCAGCGAAGCGATGGGACTAGCGGTTTACAATGAGCAGTTCTTC
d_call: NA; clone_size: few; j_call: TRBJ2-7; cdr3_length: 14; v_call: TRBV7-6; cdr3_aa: CASSEYPGIYEQYF; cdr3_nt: TGTGCCAGCAGCGAGTATCCAGGTATCTACGAGCAGTACTTC
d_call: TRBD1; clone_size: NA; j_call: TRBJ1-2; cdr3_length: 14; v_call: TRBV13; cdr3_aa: CASSLGTGSYGYTF; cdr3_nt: TGTGCCAGCTCCCTTGGGACAGGATCCTATGGCTACACCTTC
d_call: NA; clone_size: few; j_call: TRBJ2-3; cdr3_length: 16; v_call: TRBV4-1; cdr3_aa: CASSPEGAPIADTQYF; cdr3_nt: TGCGCCAGCAGCCCCGAGGGAGCGCCAATCGCAGATACGCAGTATTTT
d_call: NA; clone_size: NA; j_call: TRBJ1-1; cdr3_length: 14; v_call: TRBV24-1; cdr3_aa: CATSDFQQNTEAFF; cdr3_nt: TGTGCCACCAGTGATTTCCAGCAGAACACTGAAGCTTTCTTT
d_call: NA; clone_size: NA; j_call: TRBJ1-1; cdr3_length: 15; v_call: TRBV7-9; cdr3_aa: CASSLGGRADTEAFF; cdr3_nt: TGTGCCAGCAGCCTCGGTGGCAGGGCGGACACTGAAGCTTTCTTT
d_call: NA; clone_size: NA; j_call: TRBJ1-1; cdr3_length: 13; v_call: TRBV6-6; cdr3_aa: CASSGFQGFEAFF; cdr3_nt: TGTGCCAGCAGTGGTTTCCAGGGATTTGAAGCTTTCTTT
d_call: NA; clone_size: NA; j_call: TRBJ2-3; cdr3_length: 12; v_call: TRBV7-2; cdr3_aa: CASSRPYDTQYF; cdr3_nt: TGTGCCAGCAGCCGACCCTATGATACGCAGTATTTT
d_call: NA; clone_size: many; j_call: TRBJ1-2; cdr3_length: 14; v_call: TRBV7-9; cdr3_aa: CASSWDEGAFGYTF; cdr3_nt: TGTGCCAGCAGTTGGGATGAAGGGGCGTTTGGCTACACCTTC
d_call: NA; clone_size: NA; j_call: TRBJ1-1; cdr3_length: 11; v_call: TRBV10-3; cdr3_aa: CAIRGGTEAFF; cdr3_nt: TGTGCCATCCGGGGGGGCACTGAAGCTTTCTTT
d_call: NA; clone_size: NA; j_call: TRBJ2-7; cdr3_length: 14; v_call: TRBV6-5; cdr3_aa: CASSYGAGAYEQYF; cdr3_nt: TGTGCCAGCAGTTATGGGGCAGGGGCCTACGAGCAGTACTTC
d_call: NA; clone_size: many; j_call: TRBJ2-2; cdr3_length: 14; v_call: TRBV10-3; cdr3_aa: CATLVDSNTGELFF; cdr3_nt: TGTGCCACACTAGTTGACAGTAACACCGGGGAGCTGTTTTTT
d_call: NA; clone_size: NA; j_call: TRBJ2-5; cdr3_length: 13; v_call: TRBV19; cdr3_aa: CASSMGIRETQYF; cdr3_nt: TGTGCCAGTAGTATGGGGATTAGGGAGACCCAGTACTTC
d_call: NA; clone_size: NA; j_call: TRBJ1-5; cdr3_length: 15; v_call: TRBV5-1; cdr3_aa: CASSPAGNSNQPQHF; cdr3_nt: TGCGCCAGCAGCCCCGCGGGAAACAGCAATCAGCCCCAGCATTTT
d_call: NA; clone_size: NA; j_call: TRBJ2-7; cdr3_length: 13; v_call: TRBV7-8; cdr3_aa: CASGLGGRNEQYF; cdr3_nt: TGTGCCAGCGGCCTGGGGGGGCGGAACGAGCAGTACTTC
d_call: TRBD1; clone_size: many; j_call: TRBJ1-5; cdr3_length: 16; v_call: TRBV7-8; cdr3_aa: CASSFDRVVGNQPQHF; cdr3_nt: TGTGCCAGCAGCTTCGACAGGGTGGTTGGCAATCAGCCCCAGCATTTT
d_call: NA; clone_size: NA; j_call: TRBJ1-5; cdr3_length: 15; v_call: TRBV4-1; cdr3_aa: CASSQDLHTNQPQHF; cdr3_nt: TGCGCCAGCAGCCAAGATCTGCACACGAATCAGCCCCAGCATTTT
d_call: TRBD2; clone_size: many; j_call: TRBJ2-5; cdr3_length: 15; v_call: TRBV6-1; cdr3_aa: CASRRGAGGQETQYF; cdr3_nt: TGTGCCAGCAGGAGAGGAGCGGGGGGACAAGAGACCCAGTACTTC
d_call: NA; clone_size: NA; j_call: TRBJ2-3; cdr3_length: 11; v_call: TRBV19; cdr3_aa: CAAAFGDTQYF; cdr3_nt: TGTGCCGCCGCCTTTGGGGATACGCAGTATTTT
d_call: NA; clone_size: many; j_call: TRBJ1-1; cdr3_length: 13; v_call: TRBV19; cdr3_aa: CASSTSVNTEAFF; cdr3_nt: TGTGCCAGTAGTACCTCGGTTAACACTGAAGCTTTCTTT
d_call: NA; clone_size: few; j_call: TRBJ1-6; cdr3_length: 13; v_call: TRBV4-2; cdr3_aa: CASSQEGVEPLHF; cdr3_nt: TGTGCCAGCAGCCAAGAAGGAGTAGAACCCCTCCACTTT
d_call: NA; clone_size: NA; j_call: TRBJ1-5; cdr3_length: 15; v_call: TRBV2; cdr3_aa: CASRFDRPDNQPQHF; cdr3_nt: TGTGCCAGCAGATTCGACAGGCCCGACAATCAGCCCCAGCATTTT
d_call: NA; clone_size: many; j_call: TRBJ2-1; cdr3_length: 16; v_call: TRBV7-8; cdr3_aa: CASSLAGLTLGNEQFF; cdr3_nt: TGTGCCAGCAGCTTAGCGGGACTGACTCTAGGGAATGAGCAGTTCTTC
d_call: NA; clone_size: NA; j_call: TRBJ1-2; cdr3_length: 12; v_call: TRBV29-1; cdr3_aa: CSVTTPNYGYTF; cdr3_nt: TGCAGCGTTACTACACCGAACTATGGCTACACCTTC
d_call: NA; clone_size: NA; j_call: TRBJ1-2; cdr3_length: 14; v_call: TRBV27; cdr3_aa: CASSPSGGRRGYTF; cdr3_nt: TGTGCCAGCAGTCCCTCTGGGGGGCGAAGGGGCTACACCTTC
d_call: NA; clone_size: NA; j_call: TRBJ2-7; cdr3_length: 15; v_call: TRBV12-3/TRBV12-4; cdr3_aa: CASSFQGRRVDEQYF; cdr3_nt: TGTGCCAGCAGTTTTCAGGGCAGAAGGGTCGACGAGCAGTACTTC
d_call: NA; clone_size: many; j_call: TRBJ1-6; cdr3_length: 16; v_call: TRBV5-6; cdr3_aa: CASSLKGGDYNSPLHF; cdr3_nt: TGTGCCAGCAGCTTGAAGGGTGGGGACTATAATTCACCCCTCCACTTT
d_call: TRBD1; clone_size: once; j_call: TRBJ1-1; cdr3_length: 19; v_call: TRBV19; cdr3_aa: CASSAQGFSNRGRRTEAFF; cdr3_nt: TGTGCCAGTAGTGCCCAAGGTTTTAGTAACAGGGGGCGCCGAACTGAAGCTTTCTTT
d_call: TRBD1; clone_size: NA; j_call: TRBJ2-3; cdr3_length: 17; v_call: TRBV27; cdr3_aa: CASISAPGGAGTDTQYF; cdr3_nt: TGTGCCAGCATCTCCGCCCCAGGGGGCGCAGGCACAGATACGCAGTATTTT
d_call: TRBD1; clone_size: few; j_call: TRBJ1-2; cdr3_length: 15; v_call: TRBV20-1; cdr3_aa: CSARDRQGANYGYTF; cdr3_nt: TGCAGTGCTAGAGACCGACAGGGGGCTAACTATGGCTACACCTTC
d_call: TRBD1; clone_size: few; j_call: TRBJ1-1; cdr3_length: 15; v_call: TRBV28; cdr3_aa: CASSIYRGGEGEAFF; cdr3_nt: TGTGCCAGCAGTATCTACAGGGGCGGTGAGGGTGAAGCTTTCTTT
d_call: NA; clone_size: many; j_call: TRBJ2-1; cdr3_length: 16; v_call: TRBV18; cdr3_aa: CASSPAGTGPYNEQFF; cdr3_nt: TGTGCCAGCTCACCGGCCGGGACGGGACCCTACAATGAGCAGTTCTTC
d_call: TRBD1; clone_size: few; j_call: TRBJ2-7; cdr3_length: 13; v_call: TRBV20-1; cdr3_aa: CSARGQGVYEQYF; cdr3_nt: TGCAGTGCTAGAGGGCAGGGGGTTTACGAGCAGTACTTC
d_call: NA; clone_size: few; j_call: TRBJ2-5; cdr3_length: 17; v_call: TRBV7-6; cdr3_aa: CASSLGGGRRYQETQYF; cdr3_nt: TGTGCCAGCAGCTTAGGAGGGGGACGGAGGTACCAAGAGACCCAGTACTTC
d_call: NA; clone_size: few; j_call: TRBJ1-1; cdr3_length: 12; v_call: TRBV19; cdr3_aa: CASRDRGTEAFF; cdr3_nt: TGTGCCAGTAGGGATAGAGGGACTGAAGCTTTCTTT
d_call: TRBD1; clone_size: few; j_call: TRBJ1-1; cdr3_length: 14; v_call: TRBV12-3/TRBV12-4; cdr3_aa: CASIQTGVNTEAFF; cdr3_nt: TGTGCCAGCATCCAGACAGGGGTGAACACTGAAGCTTTCTTT
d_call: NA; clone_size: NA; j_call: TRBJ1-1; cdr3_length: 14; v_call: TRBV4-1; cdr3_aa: CASSQDHTGAGAFF; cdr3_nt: TGCGCCAGCAGCCAAGATCACACGGGGGCCGGAGCTTTCTTT
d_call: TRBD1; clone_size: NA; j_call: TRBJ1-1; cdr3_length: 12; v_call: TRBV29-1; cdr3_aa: CSVGQGTTEAFF; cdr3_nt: TGCAGCGTGGGACAGGGCACCACTGAAGCTTTCTTT
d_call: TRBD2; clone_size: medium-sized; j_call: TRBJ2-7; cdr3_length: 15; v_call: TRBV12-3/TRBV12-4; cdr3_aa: CASSFGGGGEGEQYF; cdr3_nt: TGTGCCAGCAGTTTCGGCGGGGGAGGGGAGGGCGAGCAGTACTTC
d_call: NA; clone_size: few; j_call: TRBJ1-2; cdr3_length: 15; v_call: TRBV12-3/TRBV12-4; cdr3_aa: CASSLTNRAPDGYTF; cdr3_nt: TGTGCCAGCAGTCTTACAAACAGGGCTCCCGATGGCTACACCTTC